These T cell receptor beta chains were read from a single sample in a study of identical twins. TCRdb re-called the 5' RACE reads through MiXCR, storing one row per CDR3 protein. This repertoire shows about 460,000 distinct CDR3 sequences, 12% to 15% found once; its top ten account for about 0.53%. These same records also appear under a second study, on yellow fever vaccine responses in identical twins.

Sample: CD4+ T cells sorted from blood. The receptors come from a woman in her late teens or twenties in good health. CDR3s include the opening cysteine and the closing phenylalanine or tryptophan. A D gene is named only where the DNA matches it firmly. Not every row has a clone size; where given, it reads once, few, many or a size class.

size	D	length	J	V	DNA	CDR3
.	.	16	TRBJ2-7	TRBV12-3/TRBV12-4	TGTGCCAGCAACCCCACAGGGAAAAAAAGTTTAAACGAGCAGTACTTC	CASNPTGKKSLNEQYF
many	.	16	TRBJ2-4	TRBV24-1	TGTGCCACCAGTGACTCCGTTTCTGGACGCGCAAACATTCAGTACTTC	CATSDSVSGRANIQYF
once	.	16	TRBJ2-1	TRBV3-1	TGTGCCAGCAGCCAAGATCCACTAGTAGCTTACAATGAGCAGTTCTTC	CASSQDPLVAYNEQFF
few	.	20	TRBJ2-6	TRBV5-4	TGTGCCAGCAGCTTTTTGGGTCTTTCTGGCCCTTTCTCTGGGGCCAACGTCCTGACTTTC	CASSFLGLSGPFSGANVLTF
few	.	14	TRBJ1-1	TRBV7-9	TGTGCCAGCAGCACCAGGGACTTGAACACTGAAGCTTTCTTT	CASSTRDLNTEAFF
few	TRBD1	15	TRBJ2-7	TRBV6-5	TGTGCCAGCAGTTACTCGCTTGCAGGGGGCTACGAGCAGTACTTC	CASSYSLAGGYEQYF
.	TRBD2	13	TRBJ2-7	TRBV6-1	TGTGCCAGCAGGCTAGCGGGAGAAGGGGAGCAGTACTTC	CASRLAGEGEQYF
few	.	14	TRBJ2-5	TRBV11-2	TGTGCCAGCAGCTTACGGGACAACCAAGAGACCCAGTACTTC	CASSLRDNQETQYF
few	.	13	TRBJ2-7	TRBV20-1	TGCAGTGCTAGAGGCGACAAGAACTACGAGCAGTACTTC	CSARGDKNYEQYF
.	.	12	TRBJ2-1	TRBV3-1	TGTGCCAGCAGCCAAGCGAGGAGTGAGCAGTTCTTC	CASSQARSEQFF
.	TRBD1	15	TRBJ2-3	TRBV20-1	TGCAGTGCTAGAGTCCCGGACAGGGCGGGAGATACGCAGTATTTT	CSARVPDRAGDTQYF
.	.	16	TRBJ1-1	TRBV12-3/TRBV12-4	TGTGCCAGCAGACAAATCCCCCAGGGGCGGAACACTGAAGCTTTCTTT	CASRQIPQGRNTEAFF
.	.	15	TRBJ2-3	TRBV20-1	TGCAGTGCTTCAACGAGGTCAGGGACCACAGATACGCAGTATTTT	CSASTRSGTTDTQYF
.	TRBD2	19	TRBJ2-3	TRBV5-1	TGCGCCAGCAGCCCCGGACTAGCGGGAGGAGGAGTGAGCACAGATACGCAGTATTTT	CASSPGLAGGGVSTDTQYF
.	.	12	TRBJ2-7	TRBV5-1	TGCGCCAGCAGCTTGACAGGCCGCGAGCAGTACTTC	CASSLTGREQYF
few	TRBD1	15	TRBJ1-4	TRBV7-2	TGTGCCAGCAGCCCTAGACAGGGGAATAATGAAAAACTGTTTTTT	CASSPRQGNNEKLFF
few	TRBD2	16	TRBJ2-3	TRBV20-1	TGCAGTGCCCACCCGGGGGGGTGGCTAGCGTCCGATACGCAGTATTTT	CSAHPGGWLASDTQYF
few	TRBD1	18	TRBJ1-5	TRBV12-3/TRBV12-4	TGTGCCAGCAGTCTCCGACTCATTCCGGGACAGGGCGATCAGCCCCAGCATTTT	CASSLRLIPGQGDQPQHF
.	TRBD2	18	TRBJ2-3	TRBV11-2	TGTGCCAGCAGCTTAGTTGGACTAGCGGGAGGGCGTGTAGATACGCAGTATTTT	CASSLVGLAGGRVDTQYF
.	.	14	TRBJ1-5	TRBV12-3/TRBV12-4	TGTGCCAGCACCCTCGGAGGTAGCAATCAGCCCCAGCATTTT	CASTLGGSNQPQHF
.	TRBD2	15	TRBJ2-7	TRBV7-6	TGTGCCAGCAGCTTGACTAGCGGGACCCAATACGAGCAGTACTTC	CASSLTSGTQYEQYF
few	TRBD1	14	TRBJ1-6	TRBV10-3	TGTGCCATCAGTTCCGGGACAGATAATTCACCCCTCCACTTT	CAISSGTDNSPLHF
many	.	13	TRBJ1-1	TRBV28	TGTGCCAGCAGTTCAGGGTTGGGCACTGAAGCTTTCTTT	CASSSGLGTEAFF
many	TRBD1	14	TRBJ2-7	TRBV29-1	TGCAGCGTTGAGGAAGGGACAGGGGGCTACGAGCAGTACTTC	CSVEEGTGGYEQYF
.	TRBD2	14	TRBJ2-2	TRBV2	TGTGCCAGCAAAGCGGGGGGGGGCACCGGGGAGCTGTTTTTT	CASKAGGGTGELFF
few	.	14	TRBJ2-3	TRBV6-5	TGTGCCAGCAGTTATGGCTTCCCCACAGATACGCAGTATTTT	CASSYGFPTDTQYF
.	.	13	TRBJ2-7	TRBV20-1	TGCAGTGCTAGGGGGGGTTCCTCCTACGAGCAGTACTTC	CSARGGSSYEQYF